Listed below are T cell receptor beta chains from one sample, sequenced in a study of OX40 agonist ivuxolimab in advanced cancers. Clones were sequenced by immunoSEQ multiplex PCR, and TCRdb holds only the in-frame ones, with some missing. The sample records some 60,000 clones, approximately 83% being singletons. The sample here was CD4+ or CD8+ T cells sorted from blood, taken in a trial of the OX40 agonist ivuxolimab. The receptors shown here come from an adult with an advanced solid tumor such as melanoma, head and neck, liver or kidney cancer. The CDR3 runs from the conserved cysteine through the conserved F or W. A D gene is named only where the DNA matches it firmly. Expanded clones get a size class; other rows say once, few or many, or leave the size out.

>TRBD1|TRBJ2-2|TRBV7-9|-|14
CASSPDRVGGELFF
TGTGCCAGCAGCCCCGACAGGGTGGGCGGGGAGCTGTTTTTT
>-|TRBJ2-2|TRBV19|few|14
CASRTGWDTGELFF
TGTGCCAGTAGGACAGGATGGGATACCGGGGAGCTGTTTTTT
>-|TRBJ2-7|TRBV19|-|13
CASSIVVSAEQYF
TGTGCCAGTAGTATAGTCGTCAGTGCCGAGCAGTACTTC
>-|TRBJ2-4|TRBV5-1|-|17
CASSSGLSGTGKNIQYF
TGCGCCAGCAGCTCTGGCTTGTCAGGTACTGGCAAAAACATTCAGTACTTC
>-|TRBJ1-1|TRBV4-1|-|14
CASSPRGVNTEAFF
TGCGCCAGCAGCCCACGGGGTGTAAACACTGAAGCTTTCTTT
>-|TRBJ2-1|TRBV7-8|-|15
CASSPTRARTNEQFF
TGTGCCAGCAGCCCCACTCGGGCGCGGACCAATGAGCAGTTCTTC
>-|TRBJ1-5|TRBV6-5|-|14
CASSYVGVGQPQHF
TGTGCCAGCAGTTACGTAGGGGTGGGTCAGCCCCAGCATTTT
>-|TRBJ1-5|TRBV27|few|12
CASRGFGQPQHF
TGTGCCAGCAGGGGGTTTGGACAGCCCCAGCATTTT
>TRBD2|TRBJ2-1|TRBV30|-|15
CAWSRGLAGANEQFF
TGTGCCTGGTCTAGAGGACTAGCGGGAGCTAATGAGCAGTTCTTC
>TRBD1|TRBJ2-2|TRBV27|-|15
CASSSPGQGIGELFF
TGTGCCAGCAGTTCGCCGGGACAGGGAATCGGGGAGCTGTTTTTT
>-|TRBJ1-2|TRBV27|-|14
CASAGTGLREGYTF
TGTGCCTCAGCAGGTACGGGGCTTAGGGAAGGCTACACCTTC
>-|TRBJ2-1|TRBV5-6|-|16
CASSHLGRSSYNEQFF
TGTGCCAGCAGCCACCTCGGCCGGTCCTCCTACAATGAGCAGTTCTTC
>-|TRBJ2-1|TRBV10-1|-|13
CASRQGTAGRQFF
TGCGCCAGCAGACAAGGGACTGCGGGTCGGCAGTTCTTC
>TRBD2|TRBJ2-7|TRBV27|-|15
CASSPIRSGSNEQYF
TGTGCCAGCAGTCCCATTCGTAGCGGGAGCAACGAGCAGTACTTC
>TRBD2|TRBJ2-3|TRBV14|-|14
CASSLPGGADTQYF
TGTGCCAGCAGCCTGCCGGGAGGGGCAGATACGCAGTATTTT
>-|TRBJ2-3|TRBV27|-|15
CASSPRNRASDTQYF
TGTGCCAGCAGTCCCCGGAACAGGGCTTCAGATACGCAGTATTTT
>-|TRBJ2-3|TRBV18|-|14
CASSPGRGGDTQYF
TGTGCCAGCTCACCTGGCAGAGGGGGAGATACGCAGTATTTT